Reported below is one TCR beta chain. Its antigen remains unidentified. Base-call qualities are not available, and no considerably larger clone is one nucleotide away. The germline V gene yields LGHNA for CDR1 and YSLEER for CDR2. Deletion took 3 bases off V and 2 bases off J, with a span of 10 bases between the germline ends. Reading from cysteine to phenylalanine, the CDR3 counts 14 amino acids. Only the CDR3 part of the read is kept: 42 bases, read in frame from the first base. The immunoSEQ Assay was the method used to sequence TCRbeta CDR3 regions. After extraction, genomic DNA underwent amplification by bias-controlled multiplex PCR, followed by high-throughput sequencing. In the original analysis: Collapsing and filtering of sequences were performed to quantify the absolute abundance of each unique TCRbeta CDR3 region. T cell fraction was estimated by normalizing TCRbeta template counts to usable DNA, which was measured by amplifying reference genes present in all nucleated cells. Repertoire TCRs were annotated as SARS-CoV-2-specific by exact matching of V gene, CDR3 amino acid sequence and J gene to a known reactive TCR set. The reference SARS-CoV-2 TCR set came from MIRA and was filtered for enrichment in COVID-19-positive ImmuneCODE repertoires, removing public or cross-reactive TCRs. Drawing on the MIRA antigens, annotated TCRs were analysed further at the level of specific ORF or position within ORF. Breadth was defined as annotated unique rearrangements over total unique productive rearrangements; depth was the summed frequency of those rearrangements. Two-sided Wilcoxon rank-sum tests were used to compare TCR breadth between groups. TCRdb carries this immuneACCESS record with in-frame sequences only. Its versions omit some clonotypes, under half of them owing to an unresolved V gene in the studies checked, with the rest unexplained. That table furnishes V, J and clone size, whereas the DNA furnished D and trimming. The sample data list roughly 680,000 clones, and approximately 88% of these were observed just once. In total, the top ten clones hold roughly 1.5% of the sample.

In light of the paper, this sample's treatment or condition label describes: about 20 received Ad26.COV2.S at low or high dose, single or two shots; 5 received placebo; per-sample allocation not given. Repertoires of vaccine and placebo recipients were sequenced from samples taken on day 63 after the first injection. In Cohort 1b, 25 or so adults aged 18-55 years were enrolled at a single site in Boston, USA, between 29 July and 7 August 2020. Ad26.COV2.S was a replication-incompetent adenovirus type 26 vector expressing a prefusion-stabilized SARS-CoV-2 spike protein from the original Wuhan strain. These data originate in a study of Ad26.COV2.S vaccination and SARS-CoV-2 variants (dated by TCRdb to the early 2020s). General notes on the study: Donors in the vaccine arm were drawn from COV1001, a phase I-IIa trial of Ad26.COV2.S in healthy adults that was multicentre, randomized, double-blind and placebo-controlled. Ad26.COV2.S was administered intramuscularly at 5 x 10^10 or 1 x 10^11 viral particles, either as a single shot or as two shots given 56 days apart. TCRbeta repertoire sequencing was used to assess the specificity and breadth of SARS-CoV-2-reactive T cell receptors after Ad26.COV2.S vaccination. The TCR-sequenced set comprised about 32 samples: about 19 Ad26.COV2.S vaccine recipients, 5 placebo recipients and 8 SARS-CoV-2 convalescent individuals. Participants in the trial were split at random into five groups of five each, receiving low-dose or high-dose Ad26.COV2.S once or twice, or else placebo on both occasions. Investigators remained blinded to trial group allocation during experiments and outcome assessment.

General study outcomes and caveats: Comparing responses between vaccine doses or regimens was not something the study was powered to do. Spike-specific TCR breadth was higher in Ad26.COV2.S recipients than in placebo recipients (P = 0.0014). After vaccination, substantial breadth of spike-specific CD8+ and CD4+ T cell responses was reported. Vaccine and placebo recipients had similar non-spike TCR breadth, a finding consistent with the vaccine containing only spike. According to the authors, total T cell responses may have been underestimated by the TCR breadth and depth analyses.

The origin of this receptor is a person between 18 and 65 years old who received the Ad26.COV2.S COVID-19 vaccine or a placebo. The V and J segments used are TRBV4-3 and TRBJ1-1; matching of 5 bases hints at TRBD1 as the D gene. The material was peripheral blood, obtained in a trial of Ad26.COV2.S vaccine versus placebo. In nucleotide form, the sequence is TGCGCCAGCAGCCAGGGGGACTTTAACACTGAAGCTTTCTTT. This sequence encodes CASSQGDFNTEAFF.